The 6 T cell receptor beta chains below all came from one sample that was sequenced in a study of monozygotic twins with inflammatory bowel disease. TCRdb reprocessed the 5' RACE reads and keeps a single row for each CDR3 protein, giving no DNA. This repertoire includes approximately 140,000 distinct CDR3 sequences. Sample: blood. The receptor set was obtained from a human donor with ulcerative colitis or Crohn's disease, or a healthy co-twin of an affected twin (not recorded which).

The rearrangement links TRBV24-1 to TRBJ2-3; there is no DNA to check the TCRdb D call of TRBD1. CDR3 length: 13 residues. CDR1 is KGHDR and CDR2 is SFDVKD in the germline V gene. CDR3 region: CATSGPPSDTQYF.

The chain is built from TRBV5-1 and TRBJ2-5; lacking DNA, the TRBD1 call made by TCRdb goes unchecked. This CDR3 comprises 15 residues. The germline gives CDR1 SGHRS, CDR2 YFSETQ. CDR3 residues: CASGAWDDNQETQYF.

The rearrangement joins TRBV20-1 to TRBJ2-5; TCRdb lists TRBD1, though no DNA is available to test this call. The CDR3 contains 11 residues. Per germline, CDR1 DFQATT and CDR2 SNEGSKA (reference sequence). The CDR3 protein is CSAAPYETQYF.

This chain joins TRBV5-1 and TRBJ1-6. The CDR3 extends over 17 amino acids. CDR1 SGHRS and CDR2 YFSETQ come from the germline V gene. CDR3: CASSQVDGTPYNSPLHF.

The chain is built from TRBV7-2 and TRBJ1-1; no DNA is available, so the TRBD1 call from TCRdb remains unchecked. CDR1 is SGHTA and CDR2 is FQGNSA in the germline V gene. The CDR3 spans 17 residues. The CDR3 sequence: CASSFKGAGTGGTEAFF. The full variable domain, in which reference TRBV7-2 and TRBJ1-1 provide the parts outside the CDR3, is GAGVSQSPSNKVTEKGKDVELRCDPISGHTALYWYRQSLGQGLEFLIYFQGNSAPDKSGLPSDRFSAERTGGSVSTLTIQRTQQEDSAVYLCASSFKGAGTGGTEAFFGQGTRLTVV.

The rearrangement uses TRBV7-2 and TRBJ1-4; the D call of TRBD1 rests on TCRdb alone, since no DNA is present to check it. Germline CDR1 and CDR2: SGHTA and FQGNSA. This CDR3 spans 15 amino acids. The CDR3 reads CASSTDRAFNEKLFF.